The text below deals with one TCR beta chain. This clone was picked up one time. Its recognized antigen is unknown. No base qualities exist here, and no much larger clone lies one base off it. The library was made by the immunoSEQ multiplex PCR assay. T cell repertoires were profiled with deep sequencing of rearranged TCR beta loci together with multiparametric flow cytometry. TCRdb mirrors the immuneACCESS table, restricted to in-frame sequences. Some clones are absent from its copies; in checked studies, under half trace to an unresolved V gene, and the reason for the others is unknown. The sample yields over 50,000 clones; approximately 86% were counted once. The ten largest make up approximately 2.2% of the sample. This sample was included in a study of lymphopenia after photon versus proton radiotherapy (dated by TCRdb to 2018 to 2020). Study-level background: The study compared the immunological effects of photon versus proton radiation therapy in patients with gastrointestinal tumors who developed high-grade lymphopenia. The cohort included 20 patients with gastrointestinal tumors who developed lymphopenia after receiving either photon or proton therapy. The goal of the study was to describe how the two radiation modalities differ in their effects on the immune system.

Inclusive of the bounding cysteine and phenylalanine, the CDR3 is 15 residues long. The read is trimmed to its CDR3 DNA, 45 bases read in frame from base 1. The germline V gene yields SGHDT for CDR1 and YYEEEE for CDR2. V is clipped by 0 bases and J by 0 bases, and the sequence between their germline boundaries is 8 bases long. What the study reported, not specific to this receptor: Across the cohort, an inverse correlation was found between a larger post-nadir drop in TCR diversity and overall survival time among patients who died. After the lymphocyte count nadir, repertoires from photon-treated patients showed oligoclonal expansion, particularly of CD8+ Temra cells, and this expansion drove the decline in diversity. During treatment, patients who received photon therapy lost naive T cells and TCR diversity and gained effector/memory populations, whereas patients who received proton therapy remained relatively stable. The authors looked at the survival association only in patients who died, and they framed better survival with proton therapy as a possibility rather than a demonstrated result.

The V and J genes are TRBV5-6 and TRBJ2-3; the D gene remains uncertain. This clonotype was sampled from a middle-aged man with gastric cancer. Sequencing was performed on peripheral blood, taken from a patient treated with photon-based radiotherapy. The DNA is as follows: TGTGCCAGCAGCTTGGGACGGAAGAGCACAGATACGCAGTATTTT. Its protein is CASSLGRKSTDTQYF.